The T cell receptor beta chain under discussion was sequenced for a study of cytomegalovirus exposure and HLA in healthy donors. Study-level results: From TCR beta sequences, most subjects' HLA-A and HLA-B alleles were reportedly predicted accurately. Associated with HLA alleles at 0.05 false discovery rate in a later analysis were around 15,000 TCR beta sequences.

Regarding this clone: Antigen specificity is unknown.

Healthy people donating bone marrow made up the donors. V was pared by 1 base and J by 8 bases, with 20 bases between. The CDR3 is 16 residues long. Germline V gene sequence: CDR1 SGHTA, CDR2 FQGNSA. The PCR had 60 Vbeta and 13 Jbeta primers. Using immunoSEQ multiplex PCR, the repertoire was profiled, and TCRdb retains in-frame clones only, with some absent. The sample has approximately 110,000 clones, roughly 82% seen once; the top ten hold about 3.9%. The TCR comes from a human donor in good health. The V gene is TRBV7-2, the J gene TRBJ1-2; D may be TRBD1 (6 bases). Input material: PBMCs. The CDR3 here is CASSLEGAGALGGYTF. CDR3 in DNA: TGTGCCAGCAGCTTAGAAGGTGCAGGGGCCCTTGGAGGCTACACCTTC.